Listed below are T cell receptor beta chains from one sample, sequenced in a study of blood T cell repertoires in COVID-19. TCRdb keeps only in-frame clones here, not all; method: immunoSEQ multiplex PCR. The data contain fewer than 250,000 clones, 80% of them singletons. The sequenced sample was peripheral blood. The source of these receptors is a man aged 55 to 70 with acute or convalescent COVID-19. The CDR3 runs from the conserved cysteine through the conserved F or W. D genes are given only for firm matches. Rows give clone size only sometimes, using once, few, many, or a class for an expanded clone.

CDR3 protein: CASSYRGATGSSYNSPLHF
CDR3 DNA: TGTGCCAGCAGTTACAGGGGCGCGACAGGGAGCTCCTATAATTCACCCCTCCACTTT
V gene: TRBV6-2/TRBV6-3
clone size: -
J gene: TRBJ1-6
D gene: TRBD1

CDR3 protein: CASGARLAGPYNEQFF
CDR3 DNA: TGTGCCAGCGGTGCCCGACTAGCCGGACCCTACAATGAGCAGTTCTTC
V gene: TRBV2
clone size: -
J gene: TRBJ2-1
D gene: TRBD2

CDR3 protein: CASSLGLAPYNEQFF
CDR3 DNA: TGCGCCAGCAGCCTCGGACTAGCTCCCTACAATGAGCAGTTCTTC
V gene: TRBV4-1
clone size: few
J gene: TRBJ2-1
D gene: TRBD2

CDR3 protein: CASSHDRANYGYTF
CDR3 DNA: TGTGCCAGCAGCCACGACAGAGCTAACTATGGCTACACCTTC
V gene: TRBV3-1/TRBV3-2
clone size: -
J gene: TRBJ1-2
D gene: -

CDR3 protein: CASSDPSGSGYEQYF
CDR3 DNA: TGTGCCAGCAGCGATCCTAGCGGGAGCGGGTACGAGCAGTACTTC
V gene: TRBV7-9
clone size: many
J gene: TRBJ2-7
D gene: TRBD2

CDR3 protein: CASSLPGGYTEAFF
CDR3 DNA: TGTGCCAGCAGCTTGCCAGGGGGGTATACTGAAGCTTTCTTT
V gene: TRBV5-6
clone size: -
J gene: TRBJ1-1
D gene: TRBD1

CDR3 protein: CSASPTKEKLFF
CDR3 DNA: TGCAGTGCTAGTCCGACAAAGGAAAAACTGTTTTTT
V gene: TRBV20-1
clone size: -
J gene: TRBJ1-4
D gene: -

CDR3 protein: CASPKGQSGQGLNTEAFF
CDR3 DNA: TGTGCCAGCCCAAAAGGTCAGTCAGGACAGGGCCTGAACACTGAAGCTTTCTTT
V gene: TRBV21-1
clone size: -
J gene: TRBJ1-1
D gene: -

CDR3 protein: CASSYRTGALYNEQFF
CDR3 DNA: TGCGCCAGCAGCTATAGGACAGGGGCCCTATACAATGAGCAGTTCTTC
V gene: TRBV5-1
clone size: -
J gene: TRBJ2-1
D gene: TRBD1

CDR3 protein: CAISDPPPGQLYGYTF
CDR3 DNA: TGTGCCATCAGTGATCCCCCCCCGGGACAGCTATATGGCTACACCTTC
V gene: TRBV10-3
clone size: -
J gene: TRBJ1-2
D gene: TRBD1

CDR3 protein: CASKGLATYNEQFF
CDR3 DNA: TGTGCCAGTAAGGGACTAGCGACCTACAATGAGCAGTTCTTC
V gene: TRBV6-5
clone size: -
J gene: TRBJ2-1
D gene: TRBD2

CDR3 protein: CATSLGGGDNEQFF
CDR3 DNA: TGTGCCACCAGTCTCGGCGGGGGTGACAATGAGCAGTTCTTC
V gene: TRBV24-1
clone size: -
J gene: TRBJ2-1
D gene: TRBD2

CDR3 protein: CASSSRTTREQFF
CDR3 DNA: TGTGCCAGCAGTTCCCGGACTACCCGTGAGCAGTTCTTC
V gene: TRBV6-5
clone size: -
J gene: TRBJ2-1
D gene: -